Sequencing of this T cell receptor beta chain was carried out in a study of T-cell memory formation after mild COVID-19. For the study at large: In these data, TCR clusters were largely donor specific.

Researchers used 5'RACE with constant-segment primers to make TCR alpha and TCR beta cDNA libraries that carry sample barcodes and UMIs. TCRdb re-derived calls from the 5' RACE reads in MiXCR, one entry per CDR3 protein. The sample lists some 350,000 distinct CDR3 sequences; 10% to 15% were seen once. General study findings and limits: Day 15 to 85 contracting clones showed balanced CD4/CD8; day 15 to 37 expanders favored CD4+. The finding that pre-infection memory included some responding clones suggested that cross-reactive memory joined.

Comment on this clonotype: Its specificity is not known.

The sequenced material came from PBMCs or a T cell subset sorted from them (not recorded which). The receptor comes from a man aged 18 to 29 who had mild COVID-19 (a few samples of this study predate the infection). Cell type and time point are not known.

The CDR3 is CASKLRSAPSPLHF. DNA of the CDR3: TGCGCCAGCAAGCTCAGGTCTGCTCCCTCACCCCTCCACTTT. The rearrangement links TRBV5-1 to TRBJ1-6; D unresolved. This CDR3 region has 14 residues. V dropped 6 bases and J dropped 10 bases, with 17 bases sitting between them. Germline CDR1 SGHRS, CDR2 YFSETQ. The full variable domain, its missing parts supplied by reference TRBV5-1 and TRBJ1-6, is KAGVTQTPRYLIKTRGQQVTLSCSPISGHRSVSWYQQTPGQGLQFLFEYFSETQRNKGNFPGRFSGRQFSNSRSEMNVSTLELGDSALYLCASKLRSAPSPLHFGNGTRLTVT.